This T cell receptor beta chain was sequenced during a study of shared clonotypes between healthy human individuals. Study-level points and caveats: Apart from blood, nothing was sampled; tissue repertoires likely differ.

Everyone who donated was a Caucasian adult who lived in Nashville, Tennessee. Produced via immunoSEQ multiplex PCR; TCRdb's table is partial and in-frame only. The table shows 2 million to 2.5 million clones, with less than 95% occurring only once. Trimming removed 6 bases from V and 8 bases from J, with 14 bases in between. CDR3 size: 13 residues. CDR1 SGHTA and CDR2 FQGNSA come from the germline V gene. This clone was recorded once. As yet, its antigen is unknown. This sequence originates from a man between 18 and 35 years old in good health. Some clones in this sample may be carry-over from other donors' samples. Source material: naive CD4+ T cells from PBMCs. Noted subset: CD45RA+ positively selected. The rearrangement uses TRBV7-2 and TRBJ2-1; weak D call: TRBD2 (5 bases). The CDR3: CASRTQGGYEQFF. CDR3 DNA sequence: TGTGCCAGCAGGACACAAGGAGGTTATGAGCAGTTCTTC.